This T cell receptor (beta chain) was obtained from a study of identical twins. cDNA molecules carried unique molecular identifiers, and template switching added a universal primer site. A single record per CDR3 protein comes from TCRdb applying MiXCR to the 5' RACE reads. Of about 890,000 distinct CDR3 sequences detected, over 9% appear once; the ten largest clones hold about 1.5%. Study-level points and caveats: Researchers caution that invariant MAIT and iNKT cells could partly confound zero-insertion analyses.

Trimming cost V 3 bases and J 4 bases, with 10 bases left between them. The germline CDR1 and CDR2 sequences are MDHEN and SYDVKM. The length of the CDR3 is 14 residues. This clonotype was observed at least ten times. Its antigen is not known. The sample was also linked to a second study, of yellow fever vaccine responses in identical twins.

The sample consisted of PBMCs. The rearrangement joins TRBV28 to TRBJ2-1, with D tentatively TRBD1 (6 bases). The TCR originated in a woman aged 18-29 years in good health. The CDR3 reads CASSLEDRYNEQFF. The CDR3 DNA reads TGTGCCAGCAGTTTGGAGGACAGATACAATGAGCAGTTCTTC.